This T cell receptor (beta chain) is from a study of tumor-infiltrating lymphocytes in localized non-small cell lung cancer (dated by TCRdb to the early 2020s). For the study in its entirety: The cohort covered several histologies, both smokers and never-smokers, and patients whose samples were collected after neoadjuvant chemotherapy. For around 57 patients, immunoSEQ T-cell fraction was compared between paired tumor and uninvolved lung. Resected tumor tissue and uninvolved lung tissue described as non-adjacent to the tumor were contributed by each patient, with both tissues obtained from the same patient. The same patients underwent several integrated assays, with TCR sequencing performed together with flow cytometry, multiplex immunofluorescence, RNA-seq, exome sequencing and proteomics. The overall ICON cohort was composed of over a hundred surgical patients with localized non-small cell lung cancer whose tumors were resected. Overall study outcomes, separate from this receptor: TCR-derived T-cell fraction did not differ between the flow cytometry-defined immunotypes IM1 (good prognosis) and IM2 (poor prognosis). Because different pieces of the same tissue were used for different assays, technical variation could not be separated from intratumor heterogeneity. Recurrence-free survival showed no association with tumor T-cell fraction measured by TCR sequencing (p = 0.61). Higher T cell infiltration in tumors than in uninvolved lung tissue was supported by TCRbeta sequencing, consistent with immunofluorescence CD3 counts. Assay coverage differed among patients according to how much tissue was available, so only a subset of the cohort had TCR sequencing.

In its sample, this clone was seen once. Its antigen is still unknown. No much larger clone is present one base from it, and per-base qualities are unavailable. Reading the germline V gene gives CDR1 MDHEN and CDR2 SYDVKM. For this chain, trimming is 8 bases at the V end and 3 bases at the J end, and the number of junction bases without a gene match is 11. The CDR3 numbers 15 residues from cysteine through phenylalanine. Only the CDR3 DNA stays, 45 bases, in frame from base 1. The first patient joined ICON in the first half of 2016, and enrollment wrapped up when the last patient was enrolled in 2018. In a subcohort of approximately 78 patients, fresh tumor and matched uninvolved tissue were collected for in-depth immune analyses, with TCR sequencing among those analyses. DNA isolated from bulk tissue, without cell sorting, was used for TCR sequencing. The T-cell fraction in tumor and uninvolved lung tissue was obtained from TCR sequencing using the immunoSEQ assay. Per the source publication's procedure: To analyze survival, patients were divided into a high T-cell fraction group (upper tertile) and a low T-cell fraction group (lower two tertiles), and the two groups were compared using a log-rank test. Paired tumor versus uninvolved lung differences in T-cell fraction were tested with a signed-rank test. What TCRdb holds here is the immuneACCESS table cut down to in-frame rearrangements. Part of the clones is not present; checked against another copy, under half of the missing clones reflect an unresolved V gene, and the others are unexplained. Clone size and the V and J calls come from that table; the DNA yielded D and trimming. The sample data list thousands of clones, and approximately 80% of these were observed just once. 4% to 5.5% of the sample is held by the ten biggest clonotypes.

Sequenced input: lung tumor tissue. In this chain, TRBV28 is recombined with TRBJ1-2; 8 middle bases align to TRBD1. This receptor was identified in a human donor with non-small cell lung cancer. The CDR3 has the sequence CASRGGQGADYGYTF. In nucleotides, the sequence is TGTGCCAGCCGGGGTGGGCAGGGGGCCGACTATGGCTACACCTTC.